These 6 T cell receptor beta chains were sequenced from one sample in a study of chemoradiotherapy in HPV16-positive cancers. Some clones are missing from TCRdb's copy, which holds only in-frame ones; the method was immunoSEQ multiplex PCR. The table has about 5,400 clones, roughly 90% seen once. Material: blood, obtained from a patient who underwent chemoradiotherapy. The receptors derive from a human donor with HPV-associated anogenital cancer.

The chain has TRBV6-1 and TRBJ2-7; 9 bases map to TRBD2. The CDR3 spans 16 residues. The germline CDR1 and CDR2 sequences are MNHNS and SASEGT. Trimming removed 1 base from V and 2 bases from J; junction bases left unmatched: 6. The CDR3 sequence: CASSEDWRGGPYEQYF. In DNA, the CDR3 is TGTGCCAGCAGTGAAGATTGGCGGGGGGGCCCCTACGAGCAGTACTTC.

This chain uses TRBV5-5 with TRBJ1-4; D is possibly TRBD1 (6 bases). Trimming stripped 2 bases from V and 4 bases from J, with 12 bases between. Germline-derived CDR1 and CDR2 are SGHKS and YYEKEE (reference sequence). The CDR3 has 15 amino acids. CDR3 protein: CASSFQTGNNEKLFF. CDR3 DNA: TGTGCCAGCAGCTTCCAAACAGGGAATAATGAAAAACTGTTTTTT.

This clone occurred a few times. The chain links TRBV5-4 to TRBJ2-3; D is undetermined. Trimming shortened V by 0 bases and J by 7 bases, and 12 bases separated the two germline ends. CDR3 length: 14 residues. Germline V gives CDR1 SGHNT, CDR2 YYREEE (reference sequence). The CDR3 spells CASSLAQGGNTQYF. The CDR3, as DNA: TGTGCCAGCAGCTTGGCCCAAGGCGGCAATACGCAGTATTTT. Full variable domain (missing parts from reference TRBV5-4 and TRBJ2-3): ETGVTQSPTHLIKTRGQQVTLRCSSQSGHNTVSWYQQALGQGPQFIFQYYREEENGRGNFPPRFSGLQFPNYSSELNVNALELDDSALYLCASSLAQGGNTQYFGPGTRLTVL.

The rearrangement uses TRBV11-3 and TRBJ2-2, with 12 bases lining up with TRBD2. Germline V gene lookup returns CDR1 SGHNT and CDR2 YENEEA. Trimming took 5 bases from V and 6 from J; bases not matched to a gene: 4. The CDR3 covers 15 residues. CDR3 DNA sequence: TGTGCCAGCAGCCCCGGACTAGCGGGGTCCGGGGAGCTGTTTTTT. Protein product: CASSPGLAGSGELFF.

V is TRBV21-1 and J is TRBJ1-3; the table's D call of TRBD1 was not tested on the DNA. TRBV21-1 has pseudogene status. This CDR3 has 15 residues. CDR3 DNA sequence: TGTGCCAGCAGTTACGCCTACCTCAGGGCGCACACCATATATTTT. The encoded protein is CASSYAYLRAHTIYF.

The V and J genes are TRBV7-2 and TRBJ2-7; the D is unclear. This CDR3 has 17 residues. V lost 5 bases and J lost 0, with 20 bases in between. CDR1 and CDR2 from the germline V gene are SGHTA and FQGNSA. The CDR3 loop is CASSPPLSISASYEQYF. DNA of the CDR3: TGTGCCAGCAGCCCCCCCCTCTCGATCTCAGCCTCCTACGAGCAGTACTTC.